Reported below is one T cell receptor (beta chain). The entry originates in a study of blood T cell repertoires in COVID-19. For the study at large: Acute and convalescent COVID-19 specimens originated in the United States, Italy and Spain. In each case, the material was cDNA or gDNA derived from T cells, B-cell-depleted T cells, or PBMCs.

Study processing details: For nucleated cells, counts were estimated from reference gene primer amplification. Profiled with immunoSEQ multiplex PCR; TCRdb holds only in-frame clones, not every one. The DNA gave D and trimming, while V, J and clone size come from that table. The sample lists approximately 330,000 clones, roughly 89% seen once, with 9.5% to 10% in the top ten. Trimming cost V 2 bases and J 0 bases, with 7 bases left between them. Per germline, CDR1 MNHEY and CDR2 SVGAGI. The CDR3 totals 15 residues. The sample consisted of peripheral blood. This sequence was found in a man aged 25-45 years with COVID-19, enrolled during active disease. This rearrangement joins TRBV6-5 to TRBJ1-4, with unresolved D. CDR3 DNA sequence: TGTGCCAGCAGTTACGTCCCTGCAACTAATGAAAAACTGTTTTTT. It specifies CASSYVPATNEKLFF.